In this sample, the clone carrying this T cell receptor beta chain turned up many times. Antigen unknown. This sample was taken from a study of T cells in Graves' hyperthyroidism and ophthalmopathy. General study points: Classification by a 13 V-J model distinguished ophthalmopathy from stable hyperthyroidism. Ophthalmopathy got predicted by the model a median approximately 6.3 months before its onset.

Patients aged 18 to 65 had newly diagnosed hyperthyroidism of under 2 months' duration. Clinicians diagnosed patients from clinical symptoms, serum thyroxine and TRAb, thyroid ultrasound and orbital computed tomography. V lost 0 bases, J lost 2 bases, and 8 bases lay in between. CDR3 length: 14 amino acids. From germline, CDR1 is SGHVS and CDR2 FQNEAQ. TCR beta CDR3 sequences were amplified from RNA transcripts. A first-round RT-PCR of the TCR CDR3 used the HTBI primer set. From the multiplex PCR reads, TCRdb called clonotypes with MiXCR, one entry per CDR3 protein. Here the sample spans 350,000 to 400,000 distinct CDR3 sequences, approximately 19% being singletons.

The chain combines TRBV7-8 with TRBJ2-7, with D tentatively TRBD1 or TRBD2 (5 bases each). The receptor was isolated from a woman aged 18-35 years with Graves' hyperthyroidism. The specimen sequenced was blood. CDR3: CASSLARDAYEQYF. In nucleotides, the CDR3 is TGTGCCAGCAGCTTAGCGAGGGACGCCTACGAGCAGTACTTC.